This TCR beta chain was found in a study of T cell responses to AZD1222 COVID-19 vaccine (dated by TCRdb to about 2021). About the full investigation: Because spike-specific TCR depth and breadth did not differ between the two schedules, AZD1222 recipients who got a second dose at roughly 4 weeks were pooled with those who got a second dose at roughly 12 weeks. TCR sequencing was performed for 230 to 250 trial participants, of whom 200 to 210 were given two doses of AZD1222 and approximately 26 were given two doses of MenACWY control vaccine. Trial participants were enrolled by age into 18-55, 56-69 and 70-plus year subgroups, with 148, 28 and 57 TCR-sequenced participants respectively.

CDR1 and CDR2, looked up from the germline V gene, are MGHRA and YSYEKL. From cysteine to phenylalanine, the CDR3 is 17 amino acids long. Of the read, only the CDR3 DNA is kept; its 51 bases are in frame from base 1. For this chain, trimming is 0 bases at the V end and 5 bases at the J end, and the number of junction bases without a gene match is 10. What the study reported, not specific to this receptor: The 56-69-year group was small, and its depth increase did not reach significance, likely because of low power. The vaccine-associated CD4 TCRs covered the entire spike protein, and the dominant responses fell in regions 160-218 and 743-854. Epitopes outside the regions mutated in the B.1.351 and B.1.1.7 variants were reportedly recognized by nearly half of the unique spike-specific TCRs. Participants were mostly white British, with more females than males. The authors suggested clonal diversity may have been underestimated. No day 14 peak-response samples were available, so repertoires were characterized only after the peak T cell response. After two AZD1222 doses, spike-specific TCR breadth and depth were significantly higher than at day 0 and than in MenACWY recipients. Only six or seven AZD1222 recipients were SARS-CoV-2 seropositive at baseline, limiting conclusions about previously exposed vaccinees.

The time point label corresponds to: baseline before first vaccination. Vaccinee samples came from UK trials COV001 and COV002, including a single-blind randomized controlled phase 2/3 trial of AZD1222 (ChAdOx1 nCoV-19) in healthy adults. For TCRbeta chain sequencing, PBMC samples were collected from trial participants at day 0 and at day 28 after the second dose. This clone was recorded only once. Its antigen specificity is not known. Base qualities are not recorded, but no much larger clone differs from it by a single base. The CDR3 regions of human TCRbeta chains were subjected to immunosequencing. From the authors' description of their analysis: TCRs in the repertoires were matched against a reference library of SARS-CoV-2-specific TCRs that had been generated with the MIRA antigen-specificity platform. Breadth was defined as the fraction of unique TCRs that were SARS-CoV-2-associated, and depth was defined as the fraction of total T cells that were SARS-CoV-2-associated. Using the MIRA data, each spike-specific TCR was assigned both to the spike region to which the TCR was reactive and to a CD4 or CD8 class. Log10-transformed breadth and depth values were compared by one-way ANOVA with Sidak's multiple comparisons tests. This immuneACCESS table, as held by TCRdb, lists in-frame sequences with V and J called but not all clones. Of the missing ones, under half trace to an unresolved V gene in checked studies; the others have no known cause. Clone size and the V and J calls come from that table; the DNA yielded D and trimming. Present in this sample are 110,000 to 150,000 clones, 80% to 90% of which were seen just once. The ten top clones hold over 7% of the sample.

This sample comprised peripheral blood, obtained on day 0 of AZD1222 vaccination. This receptor was obtained from an adult in good health. The chain employs TRBV4-1 and TRBJ2-5, with 9 bases aligning to TRBD2. CDR3 region: CASSQEFSGGPRETQYF. The DNA sequence reads TGCGCCAGCAGCCAAGAATTTAGCGGGGGCCCGAGGGAGACCCAGTACTTC.